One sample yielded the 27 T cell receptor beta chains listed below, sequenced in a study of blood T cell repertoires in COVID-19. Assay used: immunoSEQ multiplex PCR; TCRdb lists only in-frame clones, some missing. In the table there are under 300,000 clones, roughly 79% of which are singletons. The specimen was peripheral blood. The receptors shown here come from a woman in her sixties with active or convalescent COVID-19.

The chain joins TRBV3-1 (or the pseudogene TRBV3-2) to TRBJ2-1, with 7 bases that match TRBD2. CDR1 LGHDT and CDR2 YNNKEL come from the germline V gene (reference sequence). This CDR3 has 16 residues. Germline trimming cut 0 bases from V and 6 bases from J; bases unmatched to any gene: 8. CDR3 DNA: TGTGCCAGCAGCCAAGAAGCGCTAGCGGCCTTCAATGAGCAGTTCTTC. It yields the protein CASSQEALAAFNEQFF.

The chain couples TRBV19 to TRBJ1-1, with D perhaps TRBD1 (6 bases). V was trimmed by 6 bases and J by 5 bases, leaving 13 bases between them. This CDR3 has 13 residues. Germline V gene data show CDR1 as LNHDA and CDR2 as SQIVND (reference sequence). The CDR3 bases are TGTGCCAGTAGGGTCCCAGGGGTAACTGAAGCTTTCTTT. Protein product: CASRVPGVTEAFF.

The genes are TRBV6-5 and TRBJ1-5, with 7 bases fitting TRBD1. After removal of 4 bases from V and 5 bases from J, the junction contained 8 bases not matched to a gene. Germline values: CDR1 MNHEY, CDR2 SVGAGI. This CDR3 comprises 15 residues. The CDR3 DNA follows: TGTGCCAGCAGTTTACAGGGGATGGGGGATCAGCCCCAGCATTTT. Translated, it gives CASSLQGMGDQPQHF.

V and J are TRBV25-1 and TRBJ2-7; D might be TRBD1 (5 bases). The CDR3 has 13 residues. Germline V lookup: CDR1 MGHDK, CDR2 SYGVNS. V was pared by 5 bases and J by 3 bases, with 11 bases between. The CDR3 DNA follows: TGTGCCAGCAGTCGGCAGGGATACTACGAGCAGTACTTC. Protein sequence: CASSRQGYYEQYF.

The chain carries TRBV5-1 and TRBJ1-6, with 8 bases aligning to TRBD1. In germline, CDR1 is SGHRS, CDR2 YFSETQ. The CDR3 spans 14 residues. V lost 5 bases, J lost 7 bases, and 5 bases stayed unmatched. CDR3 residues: CASSLTGDNSPLHF. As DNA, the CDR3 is TGCGCCAGCAGTCTGACAGGGGACAATTCACCCCTCCACTTT. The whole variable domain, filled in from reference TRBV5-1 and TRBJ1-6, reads KAGVTQTPRYLIKTRGQQVTLSCSPISGHRSVSWYQQTPGQGLQFLFEYFSETQRNKGNFPGRFSGRQFSNSRSEMNVSTLELGDSALYLCASSLTGDNSPLHFGNGTRLTVT.

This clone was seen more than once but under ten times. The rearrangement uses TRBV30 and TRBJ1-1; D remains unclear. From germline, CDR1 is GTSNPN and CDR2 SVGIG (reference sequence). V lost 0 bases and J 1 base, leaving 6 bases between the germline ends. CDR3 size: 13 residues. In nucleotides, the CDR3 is TGTGCCTGGAGTGTACAGCAGAACACTGAAGCTTTCTTT. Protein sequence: CAWSVQQNTEAFF.

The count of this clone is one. The CDR3, as DNA: TGTGCCAGTAGTGCACACGGCGGGACGTATGAAGCTTTCTTT. Its translation: CASSAHGGTYEAFF. The chain combines TRBV19 with TRBJ1-1; D is perhaps TRBD1 (5 bases). V was trimmed by 5 bases and J by 7 bases, leaving 17 bases between them. CDR1 is LNHDA and CDR2 is SQIVND in the germline V gene (reference sequence). The CDR3 contains 14 residues.

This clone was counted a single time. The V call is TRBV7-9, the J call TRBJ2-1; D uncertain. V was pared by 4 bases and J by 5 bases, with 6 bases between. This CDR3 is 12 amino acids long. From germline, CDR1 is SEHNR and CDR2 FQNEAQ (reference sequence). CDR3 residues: CASSSPNNEQFF. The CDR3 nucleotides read TGTGCCAGCAGCTCCCCAAACAATGAGCAGTTCTTC.

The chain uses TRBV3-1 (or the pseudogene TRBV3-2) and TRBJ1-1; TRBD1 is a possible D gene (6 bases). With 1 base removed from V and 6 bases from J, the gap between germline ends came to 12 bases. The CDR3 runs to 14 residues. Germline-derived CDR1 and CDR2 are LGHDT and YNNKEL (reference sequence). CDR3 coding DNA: TGTGCCAGCAGCCAAGTAGGAAAGGGGGCTGAAGCTTTCTTT. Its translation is CASSQVGKGAEAFF.

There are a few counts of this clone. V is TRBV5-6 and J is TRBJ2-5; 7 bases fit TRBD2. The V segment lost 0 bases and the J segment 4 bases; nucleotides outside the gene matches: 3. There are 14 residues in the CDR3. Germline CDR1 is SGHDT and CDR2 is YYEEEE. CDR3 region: CASSLVQRGETQYF. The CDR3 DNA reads TGTGCCAGCAGCTTGGTCCAGCGGGGAGAGACCCAGTACTTC. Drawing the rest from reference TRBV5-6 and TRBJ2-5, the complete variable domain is DAGVTQSPTHLIKTRGQQVTLRCSPKSGHDTVSWYQQALGQGPQFIFQYYEEEERQRGNFPDRFSGHQFPNYSSELNVNALLLGDSALYLCASSLVQRGETQYFGPGTRLLVL.

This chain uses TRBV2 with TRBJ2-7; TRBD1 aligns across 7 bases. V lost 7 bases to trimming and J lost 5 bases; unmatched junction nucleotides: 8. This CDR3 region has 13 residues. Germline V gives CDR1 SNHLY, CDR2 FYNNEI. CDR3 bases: TGTGCCAGCAAAATAACAGGGGTCCACGAGCAGTACTTC. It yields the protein CASKITGVHEQYF.

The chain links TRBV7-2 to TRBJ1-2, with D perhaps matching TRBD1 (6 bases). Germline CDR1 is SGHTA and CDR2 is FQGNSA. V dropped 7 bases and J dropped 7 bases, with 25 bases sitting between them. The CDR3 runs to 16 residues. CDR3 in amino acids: CASNTLFGGGGAGYTF. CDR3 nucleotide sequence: TGTGCCAGCAACACACTTTTCGGGGGCGGGGGCGCTGGCTACACCTTC.

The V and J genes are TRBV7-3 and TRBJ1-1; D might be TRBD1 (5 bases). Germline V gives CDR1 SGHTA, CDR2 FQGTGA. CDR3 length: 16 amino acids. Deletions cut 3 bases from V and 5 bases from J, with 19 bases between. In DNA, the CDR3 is TGTGCCAGCAGCTTTACCGGGACCCGAGGAGGGACTGAAGCTTTCTTT. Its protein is CASSFTGTRGGTEAFF.

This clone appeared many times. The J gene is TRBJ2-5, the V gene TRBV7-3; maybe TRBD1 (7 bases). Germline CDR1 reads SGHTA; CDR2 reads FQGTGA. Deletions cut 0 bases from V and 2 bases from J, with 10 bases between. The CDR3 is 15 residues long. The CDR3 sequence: CASSLTAGQQETQYF. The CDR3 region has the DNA TGTGCCAGCAGCTTAACGGCGGGACAGCAAGAGACCCAGTACTTC.

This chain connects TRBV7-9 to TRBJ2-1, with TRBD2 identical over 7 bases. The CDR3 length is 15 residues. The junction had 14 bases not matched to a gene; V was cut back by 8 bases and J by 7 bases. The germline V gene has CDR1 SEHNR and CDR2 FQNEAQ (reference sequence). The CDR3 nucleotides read TGTGCCAGCGGAGGCCAGGGACGGGGAGGGAATGAGCAGTTCTTC. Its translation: CASGGQGRGGNEQFF.

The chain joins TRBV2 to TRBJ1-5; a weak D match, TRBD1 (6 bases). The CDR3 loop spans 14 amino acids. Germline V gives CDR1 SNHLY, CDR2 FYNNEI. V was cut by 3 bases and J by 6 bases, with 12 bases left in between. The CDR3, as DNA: TGTGCCAGCAGTGAGACAGGTCCCAGTCAGCCCCAGCATTTT. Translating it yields CASSETGPSQPQHF.

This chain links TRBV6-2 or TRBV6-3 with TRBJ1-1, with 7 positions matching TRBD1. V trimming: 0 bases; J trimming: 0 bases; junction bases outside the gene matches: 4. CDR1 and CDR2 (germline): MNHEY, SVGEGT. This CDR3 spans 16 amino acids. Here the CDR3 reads CASSYSRGHLNTEAFF. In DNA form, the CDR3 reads TGTGCCAGCAGTTACTCGAGGGGGCACCTGAACACTGAAGCTTTCTTT.

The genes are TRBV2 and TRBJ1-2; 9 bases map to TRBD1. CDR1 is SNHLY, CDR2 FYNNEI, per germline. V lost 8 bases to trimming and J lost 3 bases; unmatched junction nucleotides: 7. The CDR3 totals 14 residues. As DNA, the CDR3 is TGTGCCAGCCCCATACGGACAGGGGACTATGGCTACACCTTC. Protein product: CASPIRTGDYGYTF.

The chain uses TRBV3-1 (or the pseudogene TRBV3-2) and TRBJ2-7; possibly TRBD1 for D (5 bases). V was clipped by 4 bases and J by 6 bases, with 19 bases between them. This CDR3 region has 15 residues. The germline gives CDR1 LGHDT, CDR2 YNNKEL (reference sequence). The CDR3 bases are TGTGCCAGCAGCCTACAGGCTCTAGACTCCGCCGAGCAGTACTTC. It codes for CASSLQALDSAEQYF.

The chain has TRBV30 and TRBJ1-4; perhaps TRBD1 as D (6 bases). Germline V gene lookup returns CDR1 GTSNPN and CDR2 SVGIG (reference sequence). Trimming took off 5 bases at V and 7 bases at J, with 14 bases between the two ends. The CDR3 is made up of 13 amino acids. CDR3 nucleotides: TGTGCCTGGCGTGGCAGGGGTGGTGAAAAACTGTTTTTT. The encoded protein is CAWRGRGGEKLFF.

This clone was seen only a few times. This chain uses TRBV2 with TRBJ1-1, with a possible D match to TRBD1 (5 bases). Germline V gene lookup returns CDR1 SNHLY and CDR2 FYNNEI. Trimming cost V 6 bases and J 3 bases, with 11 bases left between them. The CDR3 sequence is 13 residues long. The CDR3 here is CASRWEGYTEAFF. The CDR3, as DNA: TGTGCCAGCAGGTGGGAGGGGTACACTGAAGCTTTCTTT.

CDR3 sequence reads: CASSYFIAADTQYF. As DNA, the CDR3 is TGTGCCAGCAGTTACTTTATAGCAGCAGATACGCAGTATTTT. The V call is TRBV6-5, the J call TRBJ2-3; no reliable D call. Between the trimmed V and J ends, which lost 1 base and 4 bases, there was a span of 9 bases. The CDR3 length is 14 residues. The germline V gene has CDR1 MNHEY and CDR2 SVGAGI.

CDR3 coding DNA: TGTGCCAGCAGCTCTTTTCCGCGCGGGAAGGTCGGGGAGACCCAGTACTTC. Translated, it gives CASSSFPRGKVGETQYF. The chain couples TRBV7-2 to TRBJ2-5; perhaps TRBD2 as D (6 bases). The CDR3 contains 17 residues. V lost 4 bases to trimming and J lost 5 bases, with 23 bases between them. Germline CDR1 is SGHTA and CDR2 is FQGNSA.

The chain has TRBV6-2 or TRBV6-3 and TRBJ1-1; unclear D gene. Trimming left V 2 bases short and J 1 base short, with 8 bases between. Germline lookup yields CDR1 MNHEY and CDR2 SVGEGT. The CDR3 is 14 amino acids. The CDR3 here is CASSYAIRNTEAFF. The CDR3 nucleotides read TGTGCCAGCAGTTACGCCATCAGGAACACTGAAGCTTTCTTT.

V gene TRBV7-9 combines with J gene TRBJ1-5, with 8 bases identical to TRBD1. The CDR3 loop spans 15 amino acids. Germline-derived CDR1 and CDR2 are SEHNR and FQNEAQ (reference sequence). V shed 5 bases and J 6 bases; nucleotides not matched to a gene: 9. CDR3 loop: CASSATGGDGQPQHF. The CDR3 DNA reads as TGTGCCAGCAGCGCAACAGGGGGGGATGGTCAGCCCCAGCATTTT.

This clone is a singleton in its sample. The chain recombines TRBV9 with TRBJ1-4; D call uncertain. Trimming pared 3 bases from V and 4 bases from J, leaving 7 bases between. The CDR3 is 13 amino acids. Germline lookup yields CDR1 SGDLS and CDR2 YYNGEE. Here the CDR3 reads CASSGADNEKLFF. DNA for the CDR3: TGTGCCAGCAGCGGGGCCGATAATGAAAAACTGTTTTTT.

CDR3: CATEGNYGYTF. The CDR3 DNA reads as TGTGCCACGGAGGGAAACTATGGCTACACCTTC. The chain combines TRBV12-3 or TRBV12-4 with TRBJ1-2; D gene uncertain. The CDR3 has 11 residues. V lost 10 bases, J lost 2 bases, and 8 bases lay in between.